Shown below are 6 T cell receptor beta chains from a single sample sequenced in a study of T cell responses to AZD1222 COVID-19 vaccine. Clones were sequenced by immunoSEQ multiplex PCR, and TCRdb holds only the in-frame ones, with some missing. Among 90,000 to 130,000 clones listed, 70% to 90% were seen once. The starting material was peripheral blood, obtained on day 0 of AZD1222 vaccination. The receptors derive from an adult in good health.

The chain joins TRBV4-3 to TRBJ2-2; D remains ambiguous. This CDR3 comprises 16 residues. Germline CDR1 is LGHNA and CDR2 is YSLEER. V lost 0 bases and J 0 bases, leaving 8 bases between the germline ends. The DNA for the CDR3 is TGCGCCAGCAGCCAAGAGTACGGAGCGAACACCGGGGAGCTGTTTTTT. Its protein is CASSQEYGANTGELFF.

V usage is TRBV24-1 and J usage is TRBJ1-2, with D possibly being TRBD1 (6 bases). The length of the CDR3 is 14 residues. Trimming shortened V by 3 bases and J by 7 bases, and 14 bases separated the two germline ends. The V gene's germline CDR1 is KGHDR and CDR2 SFDVKD. The CDR3 reads CATSDPSRGGGYTF. CDR3 sequence (DNA): TGTGCCACCAGTGATCCATCAAGGGGGGGTGGCTACACCTTC.

The chain is built from TRBV19 and TRBJ2-3; D may correspond to TRBD1 or TRBD2 (6 bases each). Trimming pared 3 bases from V and 0 bases from J, leaving 13 bases between. Germline CDR1 and CDR2: LNHDA and SQIVND (reference sequence). This CDR3 is 16 amino acids long. This CDR3 reads CASSIGGGWSTDTQYF. The CDR3 coding sequence is TGTGCCAGTAGTATCGGAGGGGGATGGAGCACAGATACGCAGTATTTT.

The chain uses TRBV11-2 and TRBJ1-6, with 8 bases aligning to TRBD1. The CDR3 length is 17 residues. Looked up from germline, CDR1 is SGHAT and CDR2 is FQNNGV. The V and J ends lost 6 bases and 6 bases, in that order; junction bases with no gene match: 13. The CDR3 nucleotides read TGTGCCAGCAGATCCCAGGGGCAGGGGGCGGTTAATTCACCCCTCCACTTT. Its protein is CASRSQGQGAVNSPLHF.

The chain combines TRBV28 with TRBJ2-7; the D gene is possibly TRBD2 (5 bases). Germline V gene data show CDR1 as MDHEN and CDR2 as SYDVKM. The V gene lost 4 bases and the J gene lost 3 bases, with 13 bases spanning the gap. CDR3 length: 14 amino acids. This CDR3 is CASSSRAAGYEQYF. The CDR3 DNA is TGTGCCAGCAGTTCCCGCGCGGCGGGCTACGAGCAGTACTTC.

The V call is TRBV28, the J call TRBJ2-3, with 10 bases matching TRBD2. This CDR3 is 15 amino acids long. CDR1 MDHEN and CDR2 SYDVKM come from the germline V gene. Trimming removed 4 bases from V and 6 bases from J; junction bases left unmatched: 7. DNA for the CDR3: TGTGCCAGCAGTTCAGGGGGGACTAGCGCCGATACGCAGTATTTT. Translation gives CASSSGGTSADTQYF. Full variable domain (remainder filled in from reference TRBV28 and TRBJ2-3): DVKVTQSSRYLVKRTGEKVFLECVQDMDHENMFWYRQDPGLGLRLIYFSYDVKMKEKGDIPEGYSVSREKKERFSLILESASTNQTSMYLCASSSGGTSADTQYFGPGTRLTVL.